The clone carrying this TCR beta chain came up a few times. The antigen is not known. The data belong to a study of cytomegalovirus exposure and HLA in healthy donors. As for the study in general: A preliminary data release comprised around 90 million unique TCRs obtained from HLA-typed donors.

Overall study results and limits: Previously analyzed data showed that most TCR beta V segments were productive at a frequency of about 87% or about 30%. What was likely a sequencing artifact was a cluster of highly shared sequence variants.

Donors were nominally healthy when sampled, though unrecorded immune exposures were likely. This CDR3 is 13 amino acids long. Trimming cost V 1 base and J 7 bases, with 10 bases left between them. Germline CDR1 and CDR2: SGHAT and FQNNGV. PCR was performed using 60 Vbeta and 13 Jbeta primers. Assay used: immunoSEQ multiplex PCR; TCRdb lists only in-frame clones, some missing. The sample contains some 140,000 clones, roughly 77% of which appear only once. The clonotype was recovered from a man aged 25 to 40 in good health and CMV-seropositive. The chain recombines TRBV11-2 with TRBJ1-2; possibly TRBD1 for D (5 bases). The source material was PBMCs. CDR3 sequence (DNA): TGTGCCAGCAGCTTAGGCACAGGTTTTGGCTACACCTTC. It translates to CASSLGTGFGYTF. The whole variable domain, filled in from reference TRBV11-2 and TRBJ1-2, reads EAGVAQSPRYKIIEKRQSVAFWCNPISGHATLYWYQQILGQGPKLLIQFQNNGVVDDSQLPKDRFSAERLKGVDSTLKIQPAKLEDSAVYLCASSLGTGFGYTFGSGTRLTVV.